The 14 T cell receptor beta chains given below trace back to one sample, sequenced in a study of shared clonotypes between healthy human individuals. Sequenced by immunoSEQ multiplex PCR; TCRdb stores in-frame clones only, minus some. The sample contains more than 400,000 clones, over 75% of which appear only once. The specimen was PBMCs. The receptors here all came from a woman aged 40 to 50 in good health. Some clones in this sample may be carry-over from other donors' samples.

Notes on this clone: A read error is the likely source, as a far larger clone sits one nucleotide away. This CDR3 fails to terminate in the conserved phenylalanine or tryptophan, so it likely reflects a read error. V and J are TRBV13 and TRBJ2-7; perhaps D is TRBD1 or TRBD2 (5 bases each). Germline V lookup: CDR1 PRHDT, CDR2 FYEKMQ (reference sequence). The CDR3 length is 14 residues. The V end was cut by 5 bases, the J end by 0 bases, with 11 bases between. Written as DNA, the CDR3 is TGTGCCAGCAGCCTGGGGGTCCCCTCCTACGAGCAGTACTCC. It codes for CASSLGVPSYEQYS.

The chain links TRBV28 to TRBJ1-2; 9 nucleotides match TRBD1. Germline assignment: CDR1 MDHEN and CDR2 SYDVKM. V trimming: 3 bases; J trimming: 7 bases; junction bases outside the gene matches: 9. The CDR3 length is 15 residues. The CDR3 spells CASSLAGTGFFGYTF. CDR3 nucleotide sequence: TGTGCCAGCAGTTTGGCCGGGACAGGGTTTTTTGGCTACACCTTC.

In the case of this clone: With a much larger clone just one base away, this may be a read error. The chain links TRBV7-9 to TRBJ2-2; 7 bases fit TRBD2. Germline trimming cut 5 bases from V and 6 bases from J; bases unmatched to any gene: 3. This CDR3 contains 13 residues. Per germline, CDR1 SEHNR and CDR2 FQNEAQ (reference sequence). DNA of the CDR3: TGTGCCAGCAGCCCTGGACTAGCCGGGGAGCTGTTTTTT. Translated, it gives CASSPGLAGELFF. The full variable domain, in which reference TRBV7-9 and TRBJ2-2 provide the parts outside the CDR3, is DTGVSQNPRHKITKRGQNVTFRCDPISEHNRLYWYRQTLGQGPEFLTYFQNEAQLEKSRLLSDRFSAERPKGSFSTLEIQRTEQGDSAMYLCASSPGLAGELFFGEGSRLTVL.

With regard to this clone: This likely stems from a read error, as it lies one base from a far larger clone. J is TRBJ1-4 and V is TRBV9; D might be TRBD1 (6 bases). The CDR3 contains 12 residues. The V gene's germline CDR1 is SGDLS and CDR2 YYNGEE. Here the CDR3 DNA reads TGTGCCAGCAGCCGAGGGGGGGAAAAACTGTCTTTT. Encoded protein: CASSRGGEKLSF.

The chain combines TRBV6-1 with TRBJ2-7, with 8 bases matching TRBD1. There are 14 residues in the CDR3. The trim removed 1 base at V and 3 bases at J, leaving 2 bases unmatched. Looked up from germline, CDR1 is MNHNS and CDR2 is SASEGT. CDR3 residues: CASSEGQGFYEQYF. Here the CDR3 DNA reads TGTGCCAGCAGTGAAGGACAGGGGTTCTACGAGCAGTACTTC.

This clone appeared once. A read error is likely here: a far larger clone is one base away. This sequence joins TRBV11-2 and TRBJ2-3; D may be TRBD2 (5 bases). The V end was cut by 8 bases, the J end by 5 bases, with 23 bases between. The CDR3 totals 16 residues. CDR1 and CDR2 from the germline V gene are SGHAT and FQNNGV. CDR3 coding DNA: TGTGCCAGCGCCTTGGGTGGCGCGATGGGAGAAGATACGCAGTATTTT. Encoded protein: CASALGGAMGEDTQYF.

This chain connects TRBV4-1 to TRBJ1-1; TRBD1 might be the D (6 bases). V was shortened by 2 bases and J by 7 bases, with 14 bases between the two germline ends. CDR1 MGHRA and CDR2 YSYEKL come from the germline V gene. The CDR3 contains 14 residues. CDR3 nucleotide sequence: TGCGCCAGCAGCCAAACTCAGGGGTGGGATGAAGCTTTCTTT. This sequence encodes CASSQTQGWDEAFF.

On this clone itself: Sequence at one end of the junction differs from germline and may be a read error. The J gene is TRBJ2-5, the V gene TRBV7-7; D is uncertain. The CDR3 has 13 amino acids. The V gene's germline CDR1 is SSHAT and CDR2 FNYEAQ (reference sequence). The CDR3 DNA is TGTGCTAGCAGCGTCCTTTACCAAGAGACCCAGTACTTC. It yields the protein CASSVLYQETQYF.

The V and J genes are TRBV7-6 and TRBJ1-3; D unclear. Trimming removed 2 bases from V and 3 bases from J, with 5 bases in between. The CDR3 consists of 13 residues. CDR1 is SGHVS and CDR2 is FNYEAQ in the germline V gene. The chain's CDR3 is CASSLNLGNTIYF. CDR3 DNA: TGTGCCAGCAGCTTAAACCTTGGAAACACCATATATTTT.

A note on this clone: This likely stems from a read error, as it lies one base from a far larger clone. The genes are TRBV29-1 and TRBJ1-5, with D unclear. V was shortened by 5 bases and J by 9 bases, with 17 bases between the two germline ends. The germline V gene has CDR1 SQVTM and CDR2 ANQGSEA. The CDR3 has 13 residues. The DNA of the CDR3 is TGCAGCGTTTTGGTATCAGACGGACGGCCCCAGCATTTT. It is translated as CSVLVSDGRPQHF. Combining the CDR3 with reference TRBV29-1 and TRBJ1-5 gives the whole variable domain SAVISQKPSRDICQRGTSLTIQCQVDSQVTMMFWYRQQPGQSLTLIATANQGSEATYESGFVIDKFPISRPNLTFSTLTVSNMSPEDSSIYLCSVLVSDGRPQHFGDGTRLSIL.

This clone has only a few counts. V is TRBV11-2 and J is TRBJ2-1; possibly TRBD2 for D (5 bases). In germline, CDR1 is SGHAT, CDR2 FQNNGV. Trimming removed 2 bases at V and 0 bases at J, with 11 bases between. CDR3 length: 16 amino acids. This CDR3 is CASSLRGSGSYNEQFF. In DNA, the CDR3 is TGTGCCAGCAGCTTACGTGGGAGCGGCTCCTACAATGAGCAGTTCTTC.

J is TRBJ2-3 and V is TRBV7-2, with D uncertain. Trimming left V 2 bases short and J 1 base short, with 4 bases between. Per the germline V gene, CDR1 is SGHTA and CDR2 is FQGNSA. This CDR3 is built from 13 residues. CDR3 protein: CASSLSRTDTQYF. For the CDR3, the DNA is TGTGCCAGCAGCTTAAGCCGCACAGATACGCAGTATTTT.

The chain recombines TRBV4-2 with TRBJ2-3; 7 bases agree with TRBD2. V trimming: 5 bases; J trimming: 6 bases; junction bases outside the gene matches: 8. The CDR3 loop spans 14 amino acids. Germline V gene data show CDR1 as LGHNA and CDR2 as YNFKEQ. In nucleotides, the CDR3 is TGTGCCAGCAGCTTATCCCCCGGGGGGGATACGCAGTATTTT. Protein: CASSLSPGGDTQYF.

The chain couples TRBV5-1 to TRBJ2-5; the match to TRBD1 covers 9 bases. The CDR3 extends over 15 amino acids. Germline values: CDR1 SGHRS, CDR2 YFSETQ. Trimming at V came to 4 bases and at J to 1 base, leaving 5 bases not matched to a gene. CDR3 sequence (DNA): TGCGCCAGCAGCGGGACAGGGCCCTTCCAAGAGACCCAGTACTTC. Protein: CASSGTGPFQETQYF.